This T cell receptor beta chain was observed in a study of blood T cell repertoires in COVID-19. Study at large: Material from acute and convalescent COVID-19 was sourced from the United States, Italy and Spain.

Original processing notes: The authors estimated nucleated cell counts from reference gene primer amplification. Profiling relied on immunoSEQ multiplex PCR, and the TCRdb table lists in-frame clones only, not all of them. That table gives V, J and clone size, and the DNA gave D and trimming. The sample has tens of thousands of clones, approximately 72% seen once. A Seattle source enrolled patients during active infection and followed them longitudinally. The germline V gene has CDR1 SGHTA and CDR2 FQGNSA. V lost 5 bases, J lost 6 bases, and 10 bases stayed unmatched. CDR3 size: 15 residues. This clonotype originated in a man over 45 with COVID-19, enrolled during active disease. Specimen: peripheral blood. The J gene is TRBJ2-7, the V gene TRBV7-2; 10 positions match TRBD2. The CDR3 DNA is TGTGCCAGCAGCACCGGGACTAGCGACTGGGTCGAGCAGTACTTC. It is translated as CASSTGTSDWVEQYF.